This T cell receptor beta chain appears in the sequencing data of a study of CD8 T cells in Susac syndrome. Germline V CDR1 and CDR2: SQVTM, ANQGSEA. The CDR3 spans 14 residues. The V gene lost 0 bases and the J gene lost 0 bases, with 9 bases spanning the gap. Sequencing of TCR beta was performed on blood CD8+ and CD4+ T cells. Reverse transcription of about 0.45 to 1 ug RNA used random hexamers. Multiplex immunoSEQ PCR targeted 54 Vbeta and 13 Jbeta TCR beta segments. TCRdb analysed the immunoSEQ multiplex PCR reads with MiXCR anew, one entry per CDR3 protein. This table holds about 66,000 distinct CDR3 sequences, about 94% found once.

The sequence derives from a human donor with multiple sclerosis. The chain employs TRBV29-1 and TRBJ2-7, with D uncertain. Sequencing used CD8+ T cells from PBMCs. CDR3: CSVEDGKRSYEQYF. CDR3 in DNA: TGCAGCGTTGAAGATGGGAAACGCTCCTACGAGCAGTACTTC.